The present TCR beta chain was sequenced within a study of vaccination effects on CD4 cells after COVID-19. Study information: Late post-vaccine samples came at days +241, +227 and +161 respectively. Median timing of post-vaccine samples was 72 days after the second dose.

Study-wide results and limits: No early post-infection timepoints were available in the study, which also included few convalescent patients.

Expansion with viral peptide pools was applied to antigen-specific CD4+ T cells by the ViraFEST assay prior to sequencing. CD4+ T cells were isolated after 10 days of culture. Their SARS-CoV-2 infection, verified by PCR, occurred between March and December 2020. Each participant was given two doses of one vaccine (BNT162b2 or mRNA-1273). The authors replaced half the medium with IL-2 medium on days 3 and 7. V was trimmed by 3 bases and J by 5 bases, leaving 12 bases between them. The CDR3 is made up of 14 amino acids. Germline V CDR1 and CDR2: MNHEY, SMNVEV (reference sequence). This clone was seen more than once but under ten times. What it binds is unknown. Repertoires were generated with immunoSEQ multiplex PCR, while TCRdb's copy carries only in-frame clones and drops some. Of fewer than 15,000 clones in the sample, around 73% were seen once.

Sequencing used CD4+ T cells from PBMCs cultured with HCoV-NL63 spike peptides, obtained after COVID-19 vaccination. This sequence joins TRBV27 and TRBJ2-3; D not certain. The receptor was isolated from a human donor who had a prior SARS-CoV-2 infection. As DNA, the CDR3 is TGTGCCAGCAGTTTTTGGCCTAACGAAGATACGCAGTATTTT. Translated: CASSFWPNEDTQYF.